This T cell receptor beta chain derives from a study of blood T cell repertoires in COVID-19 (TCRdb year 2020). Study-level background: Collaborator samples came from the United States, Italy and Spain and covered acute and convalescent phases of COVID-19. The prospective study material was composed of cDNA or gDNA derived from T cells, B-cell-depleted T cells, or PBMCs. The dataset comprised deeply sampled blood TCRbeta repertoires from subjects exposed to, actively infected with, or recovered from COVID-19. A freely available public database, intended as a resource for researchers studying the immune response to SARS-CoV-2, is where the repertoires were released. The samples were drawn from the first 160 participants of the ongoing ImmuneRACE study and from roughly 1,300 subjects provided by 6 global collaborators. Sample metadata almost always included a de-identified subject ID, COVID-19 status, age in years and sex. Where available, HLA class I and class II types were obtained from metadata supplied by the sample provider rather than from assay-based typing. Study-wide conclusions, independent of this receptor: How much clinical and demographic metadata was included differed by source and by participant, and the metadata was provided uncurated.

In the germline V gene, CDR1 corresponds to LGHNA and CDR2 to YNFKEQ. The CDR3 contains 15 residues, cysteine and phenylalanine counted. Only the CDR3 DNA stays, 45 bases, in frame from base 1. The germline V and J ends show losses of 0 bases and 8 bases respectively, and no gene match explains 8 bases of the junction. Comment on this clone: What this receptor recognizes is not known. Base qualities are not provided; no much larger clone lies one nucleotide away.

TCRbeta CDR3 regions were amplified from genomic DNA using the immunoSEQ Assay, a bias-controlled multiplex PCR. Processing in the source paper ran as follows. Within the assay, amplification of reference gene primers was used to estimate how many nucleated cells each sample contained. To quantify the absolute abundance of each unique TCRbeta CDR3 rearrangement, sequence reads were collapsed and filtered. For each sample, productive Simpson clonality was calculated by taking the square root of Simpson's diversity index across productive rearrangements. TCRdb retrieved this table from immuneACCESS and kept in-frame rearrangements only. Not all clones are present; in checked studies, unresolved V genes account for under half, and no reason is known for the remainder. D and trimming were read from the DNA, whereas the V and J calls and clone size are those reported in that table. The sample table contains roughly 300,000 clones; only one count was recorded for around 90% of them. The ten top clones hold about a fifth of the sample.

In the prospective study, participants were roughly 18 to 89 years old, resided in 25 or so geographic areas of the United States, and were enrolled through a virtual design. In the prospective study, cohorts were assigned on the basis of participant-reported clinical history obtained from a screening survey and a study questionnaire. Recovered participants in ImmuneRACE Cohort 3 were defined as having two consecutive negative NP/OP PCR tests, clearance from a healthcare professional, or resolution of symptoms. Mobile phlebotomists in the prospective study collected whole blood, serum and a nasopharyngeal or oropharyngeal swab from every participant. Over a roughly 2-month period, participants in the prospective study had the option of providing additional blood draws and questionnaires. Before DNA extraction, blood samples from the prospective study were shipped at room temperature or frozen.

The source is a woman in her twenties or thirties who had recovered from COVID-19. The receptor chain draws on TRBV4-2 and TRBJ1-2, and 8 junctional nucleotides match TRBD1. The sequenced sample consisted of PBMCs or T cells enriched from blood (not recorded which). This receptor has the CDR3 CASSQDGQGASGYTF. The DNA reads TGTGCCAGCAGCCAAGATGGGCAGGGGGCTTCCGGCTACACCTTC.